Below, 21 T cell receptor beta chains from the same sample are listed, as sequenced in a study of blood T cell repertoires in COVID-19. Assay: immunoSEQ multiplex PCR; the TCRdb copy retains only in-frame clones and omits some. In the table there are roughly 140,000 clones, around four fifths of which are singletons. Sequenced: peripheral blood. The receptor source for this set is a woman aged 40-49 years with active or convalescent COVID-19.

A few counts support this clone. The gene calls are TRBV14 and TRBJ2-7, with D possibly being TRBD2 (7 bases). The CDR3 is 13 amino acids. Trimming removed 6 bases from V and 7 bases from J, with 16 bases in between. From germline, CDR1 is SGHDN and CDR2 FVKESK. This CDR3 is CASRAGHRREQYF. CDR3 DNA: TGTGCCAGCAGAGCGGGACATCGAAGGGAGCAGTACTTC.

The gene calls are TRBV9 and TRBJ2-2; D is undetermined. This CDR3 has 14 residues. V was trimmed by 4 bases and J by 6 bases, leaving 13 bases between them. Germline-derived CDR1 and CDR2 are SGDLS and YYNGEE. Here the CDR3 DNA reads TGTGCCAGCAGCTCCGACACCTATTCCGGGGAGCTGTTTTTT. It translates to CASSSDTYSGELFF.

The J gene is TRBJ1-4, the V gene TRBV5-4; TRBD1 matches 7 bases. Trimming at V came to 4 bases and at J to 7 bases, leaving 10 bases not matched to a gene. Germline-derived CDR1 and CDR2 are SGHNT and YYREEE (reference sequence). CDR3 size: 15 residues. The CDR3 bases are TGTGCCAGCAGCATAAAACAGGGGTCGGGTGAAAAACTGTTTTTT. Amino acids: CASSIKQGSGEKLFF.

The J gene is TRBJ1-2, the V gene TRBV5-6; no reliable D call. V was cut by 4 bases and J by 5 bases, with 18 bases left in between. CDR3 size: 15 residues. The germline CDR1 and CDR2 sequences are SGHDT and YYEEEE. CDR3 protein: CASSPATRMAYGYTF. The CDR3 bases are TGTGCCAGCAGCCCCGCGACTCGTATGGCATATGGCTACACCTTC. The entire variable domain, with the rest obtained from reference TRBV5-6 and TRBJ1-2, is as follows: DAGVTQSPTHLIKTRGQQVTLRCSPKSGHDTVSWYQQALGQGPQFIFQYYEEEERQRGNFPDRFSGHQFPNYSSELNVNALLLGDSALYLCASSPATRMAYGYTFGSGTRLTVV.

V and J are TRBV27 and TRBJ2-7; 7 bases match TRBD2. V lost 5 bases and J lost 2; bases outside the gene matches: 6. Germline V gene lookup returns CDR1 MNHEY and CDR2 SMNVEV (reference sequence). The CDR3 covers 14 residues. CDR3 in DNA: TGTGCCAGCAGTACCGGGACTACCCCCTACGAGCAGTACTTC. It specifies CASSTGTTPYEQYF.

The chain recombines TRBV11-3 with TRBJ1-3; D might be TRBD1 (6 bases). CDR3 length: 14 amino acids. V was clipped by 2 bases and J by 2 bases, with 7 bases between them. CDR1 SGHNT and CDR2 YENEEA come from the germline V gene. In nucleotides, the CDR3 is TGTGCCAGCAGCTTAACAGGGACTGGAAACACCATATATTTT. Protein: CASSLTGTGNTIYF. Full variable domain (outside the CDR3, taken from reference TRBV11-3 and TRBJ1-3): EAGVVQSPRYKIIEKKQPVAFWCNPISGHNTLYWYLQNLGQGPELLIRYENEEAVDDSQLPKDRFSAERLKGVDSTLKIQPAELGDSAVYLCASSLTGTGNTIYFGEGSWLTVV.

This chain joins TRBV5-1 and TRBJ1-1; TRBD1 agrees at 8 bases. The CDR3 runs to 15 residues. The trim removed 3 bases at V and 3 bases at J, leaving 7 bases unmatched. The germline V gene encodes CDR1 SGHRS and CDR2 YFSETQ. The CDR3 sequence: CASSSRTGPYTEAFF. CDR3 in DNA: TGCGCCAGCAGCTCCCGGACAGGGCCCTACACTGAAGCTTTCTTT.

The CDR3 protein is CASKASGKVTQYF. DNA for the CDR3: TGTGCCAGTAAGGCTAGCGGGAAGGTGACCCAGTACTTC. The rearrangement uses TRBV19 and TRBJ2-5; 9 bases agree with TRBD2. With 7 bases clipped from V and 7 bases from J, the junction kept 7 bases outside the gene matches. The germline CDR1 and CDR2 sequences are LNHDA and SQIVND (reference sequence). The CDR3 spans 13 residues.

The V and J genes are TRBV14 and TRBJ1-1; no firm D call. Trimming removed 1 base from V and 14 bases from J, with 11 bases in between. The CDR3 totals 11 residues. Looked up from germline, CDR1 is SGHDN and CDR2 is FVKESK. CDR3 nucleotide sequence: TGTGCCAGCAGCCAAGGGCCCTGGTTGTTCTTT. This codes for CASSQGPWLFF. Full variable domain (outside the CDR3, taken from reference TRBV14 and TRBJ1-1): EAGVTQFPSHSVIEKGQTVTLRCDPISGHDNLYWYRRVMGKEIKFLLHFVKESKQDESGMPNNRFLAERTGGTYSTLKVQPAELEDSGVYFCASSQGPWLFFGQGTRLTVV.

The chain recombines TRBV19 with TRBJ1-5; no firm D call. Looked up from germline, CDR1 is LNHDA and CDR2 is SQIVND (reference sequence). The V end lost 5 bases, the J end lost 4 bases, and 12 bases lay between the germline ends. The CDR3 length is 14 residues. CDR3 amino acids: CASSVPRWNQPQHF. The CDR3, as DNA: TGTGCCAGTAGTGTACCCCGGTGGAATCAGCCCCAGCATTTT.

Only one count was recorded for this clone. The chain employs TRBV19 and TRBJ2-5; TRBD2 agrees at 11 bases. The CDR3 is made up of 15 amino acids. Germline V lookup: CDR1 LNHDA, CDR2 SQIVND (reference sequence). J gave up 5 bases and V 7 bases, and 9 bases lay outside the gene matches. CDR3 coding DNA: TGTGCCAGTACTTTTAGCGGGAGGGCCATGGAGACCCAGTACTTC. Translated: CASTFSGRAMETQYF.

The chain is built from TRBV12-2 and TRBJ2-5; TRBD2 was called by the table and not checked on the DNA. TRBV12-2 is a documented pseudogene. CDR3 size: 20 residues. This chain's CDR3 is CASRYTLLYRASGESETQYF. The CDR3 DNA follows: TGTGCAAGTCGCTATACCCTCTTATATAGGGCTAGCGGGGAGTCGGAGACCCAGTACTTC.

This chain uses TRBV5-6 with TRBJ2-7; D is ambiguous. The CDR3 runs to 15 residues. Germline V gene sequence: CDR1 SGHDT, CDR2 YYEEEE. The V gene lost 4 bases and the J gene lost 0 bases, with 14 bases spanning the gap. The CDR3 sequence: CASSIIGQHSYEQYF. CDR3 sequence (DNA): TGTGCCAGCAGCATAATTGGGCAGCACTCCTACGAGCAGTACTTC.

The rearrangement uses TRBV11-2 and TRBJ2-7, with TRBD1 as a possible D gene (6 bases). CDR3 length: 14 residues. With 5 bases removed from V and 3 bases from J, the gap between germline ends came to 14 bases. Germline V gene lookup returns CDR1 SGHAT and CDR2 FQNNGV. The CDR3 spells CASSAGAAYYEQYF. In DNA, the CDR3 is TGTGCCAGCAGCGCAGGGGCGGCTTACTACGAGCAGTACTTC. Supplemented by reference TRBV11-2 and TRBJ2-7, the full variable domain reads EAGVAQSPRYKIIEKRQSVAFWCNPISGHATLYWYQQILGQGPKLLIQFQNNGVVDDSQLPKDRFSAERLKGVDSTLKIQPAKLEDSAVYLCASSAGAAYYEQYFGPGTRLTVT.

The chain uses TRBV28 and TRBJ1-6; D remains ambiguous. This CDR3 comprises 14 residues. Germline V lookup: CDR1 MDHEN, CDR2 SYDVKM. V was clipped by 5 bases and J by 9 bases, with 14 bases between them. The CDR3 spells CASSRGSGSSPLHF. The DNA of the CDR3 is TGTGCCAGCAGTAGAGGATCGGGGAGTTCACCCCTCCACTTT.

This chain links TRBV7-8 with TRBJ1-1, with a weak D call TRBD1 (6 bases). The V gene's germline CDR1 is SGHVS and CDR2 FQNEAQ. The CDR3 sequence is 16 residues long. Trimming left V 5 bases short and J 0 bases short, with 16 bases between. The CDR3 DNA reads as TGTGCCAGCAGCCGAGTCCAGGGGATGGTGAACACTGAAGCTTTCTTT. Its protein product is CASSRVQGMVNTEAFF.

This rearrangement joins TRBV28 to TRBJ2-3, with 8 bases that match TRBD1. The germline CDR1 and CDR2 sequences are MDHEN and SYDVKM. This CDR3 spans 15 amino acids. The J segment lost 2 bases and the V segment lost 6 bases, leaving 7 bases of the junction unmatched. The CDR3 spells CASRLGQGSTDTQYF. CDR3 bases: TGTGCCAGCAGACTAGGACAGGGATCCACAGATACGCAGTATTTT. Full variable domain (missing parts from reference TRBV28 and TRBJ2-3): DVKVTQSSRYLVKRTGEKVFLECVQDMDHENMFWYRQDPGLGLRLIYFSYDVKMKEKGDIPEGYSVSREKKERFSLILESASTNQTSMYLCASRLGQGSTDTQYFGPGTRLTVL.

This clone was seen once. The rearrangement links TRBV5-5 to TRBJ2-7; 7 bases are shared with TRBD1. V lost 2 bases, J lost 0 bases, and 5 bases stayed unmatched. The CDR3 sequence is 15 residues long. Germline CDR1 reads SGHKS; CDR2 reads YYEKEE (reference sequence). The CDR3 sequence is CASSLETGLSYEQYF. The CDR3 DNA follows: TGTGCCAGCAGCTTAGAGACAGGGCTCTCCTACGAGCAGTACTTC.

The CDR3 nucleotides read TGTGCCAGTGACGACAGACCTGGAAACACCATATATTTT. Translating gives CASDDRPGNTIYF. This rearrangement joins TRBV19 to TRBJ1-3; D might be TRBD1 (5 bases). Deletions cut 8 bases from V and 2 bases from J, with 10 bases between. CDR1 and CDR2 (germline): LNHDA, SQIVND (reference sequence). The CDR3 covers 13 residues.

This chain links TRBV5-1 with TRBJ1-2; D possibly corresponds to TRBD1 (5 bases). The CDR3 totals 16 residues. Trimming cost V 0 bases and J 3 bases, with 15 bases left between them. The V gene's germline CDR1 is SGHRS and CDR2 YFSETQ. The CDR3 coding sequence is TGCGCCAGCAGCTTGGATACGGCAGGGCCCGACTATGGCTACACCTTC. Its translation is CASSLDTAGPDYGYTF.

This chain links TRBV29-1 with TRBJ1-1; the D gene is possibly TRBD1 (6 bases). V shed 7 bases and J shed 4 bases, with 13 bases lying between them. CDR3 length: 12 amino acids. The germline CDR1 and CDR2 sequences are SQVTM and ANQGSEA. The CDR3 protein is CSGWGGGTEAFF. The CDR3 DNA follows: TGCAGCGGATGGGGGGGCGGCACTGAAGCTTTCTTT.